These 18 T cell receptor beta chains were all obtained from the same sample, sequenced in a study of T and B cells in COVID-19 patients. From blood, roughly 250-500 ng of genomic DNA served as TRB template. TRB rearrangements were amplified by multiplex PCR with BIOMED2 TRB-A/B primers. TCRdb re-called the multiplex PCR reads through MiXCR, storing one row per CDR3 protein. The sample shows more than 12,000 distinct CDR3 sequences, roughly 31% of them seen only once. Sequenced: blood. These receptors were taken from a human donor who had recovered from COVID-19.

The rearrangement links TRBV7-3 to TRBJ1-1, with D possibly matching TRBD1 (5 bases). Per germline, CDR1 SGHTA and CDR2 FQGTGA. Trimming took off 1 base at V and 5 bases at J, with 17 bases between the two ends. The CDR3 consists of 16 residues. The CDR3: CASSLRGGVDTTEAFF. The CDR3 nucleotides read TGTGCCAGCAGCTTAAGGGGAGGGGTTGATACGACTGAAGCTTTCTTT.

The V and J genes are TRBV7-9 and TRBJ2-3; no definite D call. V was shortened by 2 bases and J by 5 bases, with 11 bases between the two germline ends. Per the germline V gene, CDR1 is SEHNR and CDR2 is FQNEAQ (reference sequence). CDR3 length: 14 amino acids. The CDR3 region has the DNA TGTGCCAGCAGCTTAAGTGTGGGGTTAGATACGCAGTATTTT. This gives the protein CASSLSVGLDTQYF.

The chain has TRBV27 and TRBJ1-3, with D possibly TRBD1 on 6 matching bases. Trimming removed 5 bases from V and 0 bases from J, with 11 bases in between. The CDR3 runs 15 residues. Germline assignment: CDR1 MNHEY and CDR2 SMNVEV (reference sequence). The CDR3 DNA is TGTGCCAGCAGTAAACAGGGCTCCTCTGGAAACACCATATATTTT. It yields the protein CASSKQGSSGNTIYF.

The CDR3, as DNA: TGTGCCAGCAGCTTAGGCCCCCGGACAGGGAGCTCTGGGGCCAACGTCCTGACTTTC. Encoded protein: CASSLGPRTGSSGANVLTF. The chain has TRBV7-6 and TRBJ2-6; 8 nucleotides match TRBD1. CDR1 and CDR2 from the germline V gene are SGHVS and FNYEAQ. The CDR3 has 19 residues. V lost 1 base and J lost 0; bases outside the gene matches: 8.

This clonotype was seen many times. The chain combines TRBV15 with TRBJ2-7; D is ambiguous. CDR3 length equals 14 residues. V lost 0 bases, J lost 3 bases, and 9 bases lay in between. Germline CDR1 LNHNV, CDR2 YYDKDF (reference sequence). The CDR3 coding sequence is TGTGCCACCAGCAGAGAAGACACTTACTACGAGCAGTACTTC. It specifies CATSREDTYYEQYF. Complete variable domain (other parts from reference TRBV15 and TRBJ2-7): DAMVIQNPRYQVTQFGKPVTLSCSQTLNHNVMYWYQQKSSQAPKLLFHYYDKDFNNEADTPDNFQSRRPNTSFCFLDIRSPGLGDTAMYLCATSREDTYYEQYFGPGTRLTVT.

This clonotype was detected only a few times. The chain links TRBV5-1 to TRBJ2-3, with 14 bases aligning to TRBD2. CDR3 size: 16 residues. Trimming took 4 bases from V and 10 from J; bases not matched to a gene: 11. The germline gives CDR1 SGHRS, CDR2 YFSETQ. CDR3 loop: CASSMGLAGETAPQYF. The CDR3 DNA reads as TGCGCCAGCAGCATGGGACTAGCGGGAGAAACTGCTCCGCAGTATTTT.

The J gene is TRBJ1-2, the V gene TRBV15, with 8 bases lining up with TRBD1. Per germline, CDR1 LNHNV and CDR2 YYDKDF (reference sequence). V was pared by 4 bases and J by 0 bases, with 10 bases of the junction left unmatched. CDR3 length equals 17 residues. CDR3 region: CATSTEDRAEANYGYTF. The CDR3 region has the DNA TGTGCCACCAGCACCGAGGACAGGGCAGAGGCTAACTATGGCTACACCTTC.

By sample fraction, this clonotype is medium-sized. This chain joins TRBV11-3 and TRBJ2-5; the D gene is possibly TRBD2 (6 bases). CDR1 is SGHNT and CDR2 is YENEEA in the germline V gene. V lost 7 bases to trimming and J lost 2 bases, with 17 bases between them. The CDR3 sequence is 15 residues long. The chain's CDR3 is CASTLGGRVQETQYF. The CDR3 DNA follows: TGTGCCAGCACCCTGGGGGGACGCGTTCAAGAGACCCAGTACTTC.

The CDR3 coding sequence is TGTGCCAGCAGTTTTGACTTAGCTAACTATGGCTACACCTTC. It is translated as CASSFDLANYGYTF. J is TRBJ1-2 and V is TRBV7-9; D is unresolved. This CDR3 region has 14 residues. The V end was cut by 6 bases, the J end by 0 bases, with 11 bases between. Germline loops: CDR1 SEHNR, CDR2 FQNEAQ (reference sequence).

The V call is TRBV11-3, the J call TRBJ1-3; no clear D. Per the germline V gene, CDR1 is SGHNT and CDR2 is YENEEA. V lost 5 bases to trimming and J lost 0 bases, with 14 bases between them. The CDR3 sequence is 16 residues long. DNA of the CDR3: TGTGCCAGCAGCCAAGATTTAAGGGCCTCTGGAAACACCATATATTTT. Translating gives CASSQDLRASGNTIYF.

The rearrangement joins TRBV11-3 to TRBJ1-1; D call uncertain. The V end was cut by 0 bases, the J end by 1 base, with 12 bases between. Looked up from germline, CDR1 is SGHNT and CDR2 is YENEEA. The CDR3 contains 16 residues. The DNA of the CDR3 is TGTGCCAGCAGCTTAGATCTTTACGGCGAGAACACTGAAGCTTTCTTT. This encodes CASSLDLYGENTEAFF.

The chain uses TRBV7-2 and TRBJ2-1; 9 nucleotides match TRBD2. The V segment lost 1 base and the J segment 10 bases; nucleotides outside the gene matches: 8. The CDR3 is 15 residues long. In germline, CDR1 is SGHTA, CDR2 FQGNSA. The CDR3 spells CASSLDRGRGGEQFF. Written as DNA, the CDR3 is TGTGCCAGCAGCTTAGACCGCGGGAGGGGTGGGGAGCAGTTCTTC.

The chain combines TRBV7-9 with TRBJ2-5; D perhaps matches TRBD2 (5 bases). Trimming removed 5 bases from V and 2 bases from J, with 12 bases in between. The CDR3 length is 14 residues. Germline V gene sequence: CDR1 SEHNR, CDR2 FQNEAQ (reference sequence). Here the CDR3 DNA reads TGTGCCAGCAGCATACGACGGACTCAAGAGACCCAGTACTTC. Protein sequence: CASSIRRTQETQYF.

This clonotype is medium-sized by share. V gene TRBV30 combines with J gene TRBJ2-3, with TRBD2 matching 12 bases. Unmatched junction bases numbered 3, after V lost 4 bases and J lost 4 bases. The CDR3 runs to 14 residues. Germline CDR1 reads GTSNPN; CDR2 reads SVGIG (reference sequence). The CDR3 DNA reads as TGTGCCTGGACCACTAGCGGGAGGTCAGATACGCAGTATTTT. Its protein product is CAWTTSGRSDTQYF.

This clonotype is labeled as medium-sized. This sequence joins TRBV15 and TRBJ2-3; D gene unclear. Trimming stripped 1 base from V and 0 bases from J, with 8 bases between. Germline-derived CDR1 and CDR2 are LNHNV and YYDKDF (reference sequence). This CDR3 region has 15 residues. DNA for the CDR3: TGTGCCACCAGCAGAGGAACAGTTAGCACAGATACGCAGTATTTT. Translated, it gives CATSRGTVSTDTQYF.

The chain recombines TRBV20-1 with TRBJ2-1; maybe TRBD2 (6 bases). V was clipped by 0 bases and J by 8 bases, with 26 bases between them. Germline CDR1 and CDR2: DFQATT and SNEGSKA (reference sequence). CDR3 size: 18 residues. This CDR3 is CSARDLAYRRGVMDEQFF. In DNA, the CDR3 is TGCAGTGCTAGAGACCTCGCATACAGGCGCGGGGTGATGGATGAGCAGTTCTTC.

This clonotype is medium-sized by share. V gene TRBV27 combines with J gene TRBJ2-2; D is ambiguous. Trimming took off 2 bases at V and 3 bases at J, with 10 bases between the two ends. The CDR3 loop spans 15 amino acids. Germline loops: CDR1 MNHEY, CDR2 SMNVEV (reference sequence). The CDR3 sequence is CASSLGSDYTGELFF. The CDR3 bases are TGTGCCAGCAGTTTAGGGTCAGATTACACCGGGGAGCTGTTTTTT.

The rearrangement joins TRBV7-6 to TRBJ1-2; D is possibly TRBD1 (6 bases). CDR1 is SGHVS and CDR2 is FNYEAQ in the germline V gene. The CDR3 runs 14 residues. The V gene lost 5 bases and the J gene lost 8 bases, with 18 bases spanning the gap. The CDR3, as DNA: TGTGCCAGCAGCGCGCCGGACAGCTCTTGGGGCTACACCTTC. As protein: CASSAPDSSWGYTF.